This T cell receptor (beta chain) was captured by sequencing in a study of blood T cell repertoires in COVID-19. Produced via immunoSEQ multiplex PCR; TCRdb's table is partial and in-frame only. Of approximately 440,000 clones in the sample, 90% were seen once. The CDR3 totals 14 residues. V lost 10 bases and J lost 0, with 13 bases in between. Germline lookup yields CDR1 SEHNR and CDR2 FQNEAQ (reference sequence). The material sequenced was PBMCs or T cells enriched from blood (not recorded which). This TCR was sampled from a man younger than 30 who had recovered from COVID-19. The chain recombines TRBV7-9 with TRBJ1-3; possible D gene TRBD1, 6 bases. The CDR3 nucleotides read TGTGCCATAATCGTAGGGGGCTCTGGAAACACCATATATTTT. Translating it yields CAIIVGGSGNTIYF.